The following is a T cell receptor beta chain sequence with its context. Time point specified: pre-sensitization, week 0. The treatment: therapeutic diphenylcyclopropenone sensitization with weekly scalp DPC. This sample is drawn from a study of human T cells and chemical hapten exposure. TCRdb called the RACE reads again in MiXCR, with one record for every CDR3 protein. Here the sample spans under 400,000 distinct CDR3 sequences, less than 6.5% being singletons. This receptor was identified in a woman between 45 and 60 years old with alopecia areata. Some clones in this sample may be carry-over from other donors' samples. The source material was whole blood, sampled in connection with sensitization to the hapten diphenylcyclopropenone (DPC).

CDR3 loop: CSARKQGAFAKNIQYF. The CDR3 coding sequence is TGCAGTGCTAGAAAACAGGGGGCGTTTGCCAAAAACATTCAGTACTTC. J is TRBJ2-4 and V is TRBV20-1, with 9 bases lining up with TRBD1. Germline CDR1 DFQATT, CDR2 SNEGSKA (reference sequence). The V segment lost 2 bases and the J segment 1 base; nucleotides outside the gene matches: 6. CDR3 length: 16 residues.